These T cell receptor beta chains were read from a single sample in a study of blood T cell repertoires in COVID-19. This table comes from immunoSEQ multiplex PCR, and its TCRdb copy is limited to in-frame clones, with some not included. The sample yields about 45,000 clones, 87% seen once. The sequencing input was peripheral blood. The source is a human donor in a cohort sampled during active COVID-19. Each CDR3 is given without its conserved first and last residue. Each record gives: J gene, V gene, D gene, CDR3 protein. The D gene is left open where the match is weak.

J: TRBJ2-5
V: TRBV7-3
D: TRBD2
CDR3: ASSPYFAGERETQY

J: TRBJ1-5
V: TRBV28
D: .
CDR3: ASSLMTHQPQH

J: TRBJ2-7
V: TRBV29-1
D: TRBD2
CDR3: SVEEGPKGTSGSRTYEQY

J: TRBJ2-7
V: TRBV3-1/TRBV3-2
D: .
CDR3: ASSQFRDLMGEQY

J: TRBJ2-1
V: TRBV5-6
D: .
CDR3: ASSPSSGEQF

J: TRBJ1-1
V: TRBV28
D: .
CDR3: ASSLDRLRRLNTEAF

J: TRBJ2-4
V: TRBV4-2
D: TRBD1
CDR3: ASSRDRGLSAKNIQY

J: TRBJ2-1
V: TRBV5-8
D: TRBD2
CDR3: ASSLGLAGYNEQF

J: TRBJ1-2
V: TRBV6-5
D: .
CDR3: ATAIVSNYGYT

J: TRBJ2-5
V: TRBV7-3
D: .
CDR3: ASSLRDSETQY

J: TRBJ2-3
V: TRBV28
D: .
CDR3: ANRTFLFTDTQY